These 16 T cell receptor beta chains originate from one sample sequenced in a study of T cell responses to AZD1222 COVID-19 vaccine. The assay was immunoSEQ multiplex PCR, and TCRdb's table has in-frame clones only and misses some. The table records 65,000 to 80,000 clones, about 83% of them present only once. Source: peripheral blood, taken 28 days after the second AZD1222 dose. The receptors here all came from an adult who received the AZD1222 COVID-19 vaccine.

The chain combines TRBV11-2 with TRBJ2-5; D call uncertain. Germline assignment: CDR1 SGHAT and CDR2 FQNNGV. This CDR3 region has 14 residues. Trimming stripped 5 bases from V and 0 bases from J, with 10 bases between. The CDR3 loop reads CASSINLNQETQYF. CDR3 bases: TGTGCCAGCAGCATAAACCTCAACCAAGAGACCCAGTACTTC. The variable domain in full, completed from reference TRBV11-2 and TRBJ2-5, reads EAGVAQSPRYKIIEKRQSVAFWCNPISGHATLYWYQQILGQGPKLLIQFQNNGVVDDSQLPKDRFSAERLKGVDSTLKIQPAKLEDSAVYLCASSINLNQETQYFGPGTRLLVL.

The chain employs TRBV27 and TRBJ2-7, with no clear D. V dropped 2 bases and J dropped 1 base, with 9 bases sitting between them. Germline V gives CDR1 MNHEY, CDR2 SMNVEV (reference sequence). The CDR3 consists of 14 residues. CDR3 residues: CASSLGRISYEQYF. CDR3 coding DNA: TGTGCCAGCAGTTTAGGACGGATTTCCTACGAGCAGTACTTC.

Notes on this clone: Different DNA sequences within this sample yield the same CDR3. V gene TRBV28 combines with J gene TRBJ1-6; no reliable D call. The germline V gene encodes CDR1 MDHEN and CDR2 SYDVKM. Trimming left V 3 bases short and J 9 bases short, with 12 bases between. This CDR3 has 14 amino acids. The CDR3 bases are TGTGCCAGCAGTTTTGGAGGGTTCGGTTCACCCCTCCACTTT. Protein: CASSFGGFGSPLHF.

This rearrangement joins TRBV7-9 to TRBJ2-7; 11 bases fit TRBD1. Germline V gene sequence: CDR1 SEHNR, CDR2 FQNEAQ (reference sequence). The CDR3 contains 15 residues. Germline trimming cut 5 bases from V and 5 bases from J; bases unmatched to any gene: 8. The chain's CDR3 is CASSLGTGGGNEQYF. The CDR3 nucleotides read TGTGCCAGCAGCCTAGGGACAGGGGGAGGGAACGAGCAGTACTTC.

V and J are TRBV9 and TRBJ1-1; the D is unclear. Germline V CDR1 and CDR2: SGDLS, YYNGEE. V lost 4 bases and J 4 bases, leaving 11 bases between the germline ends. CDR3 length equals 13 residues. This CDR3 reads CASSSLGFTEAFF. The CDR3 DNA is TGTGCCAGCAGCTCCTTGGGATTCACTGAAGCTTTCTTT. Full variable domain (outside the CDR3, taken from reference TRBV9 and TRBJ1-1): DSGVTQTPKHLITATGQRVTLRCSPRSGDLSVYWYQQSLDQGLQFLIQYYNGEERAKGNILERFSAQQFPDLHSELNLSSLELGDSALYFCASSSLGFTEAFFGQGTRLTVV.

The J gene is TRBJ1-4, the V gene TRBV11-2; perhaps TRBD1 as D (6 bases). Germline CDR1 reads SGHAT; CDR2 reads FQNNGV. The length of the CDR3 is 14 residues. The ends were cut back, 5 bases at V and 6 bases at J, with 13 bases in the middle. The DNA for the CDR3 is TGTGCCAGCAGCCCCAGTGGGGGGCATGAAAAACTGTTTTTT. Protein sequence: CASSPSGGHEKLFF. Full variable domain (rest looked up from reference TRBV11-2 and TRBJ1-4): EAGVAQSPRYKIIEKRQSVAFWCNPISGHATLYWYQQILGQGPKLLIQFQNNGVVDDSQLPKDRFSAERLKGVDSTLKIQPAKLEDSAVYLCASSPSGGHEKLFFGSGTQLSVL.

The chain joins TRBV27 to TRBJ2-7; D uncertain. The ends were cut back, 2 bases at V and 2 bases at J, with 16 bases in the middle. Germline-derived CDR1 and CDR2 are MNHEY and SMNVEV (reference sequence). The length of the CDR3 is 16 residues. The CDR3 nucleotides read TGTGCCAGCAGTTTAACCGCCGGTTTACCCACCTACGAGCAGTACTTC. Residues: CASSLTAGLPTYEQYF.

This chain uses TRBV4-1 with TRBJ1-2; a weak D match, TRBD1 (5 bases). The CDR3 is 15 amino acids. V shed 1 base and J shed 3 bases, with 12 bases lying between them. Germline-derived CDR1 and CDR2 are MGHRA and YSYEKL. The CDR3 DNA follows: TGCGCCAGCAGCCAAGCGGCGACAGTCGACTATGGCTACACCTTC. Translation: CASSQAATVDYGYTF.

The gene calls are TRBV28 and TRBJ2-7, with unresolved D. Germline CDR1 reads MDHEN; CDR2 reads SYDVKM. The CDR3 contains 13 residues. Deletions cut 6 bases from V and 5 bases from J, with 14 bases between. The CDR3: CASSLAAVDEQYF. As DNA, the CDR3 is TGTGCCAGCAGCCTTGCGGCGGTGGACGAGCAGTACTTC.

This chain uses TRBV15 with TRBJ2-7; 7 positions match TRBD1. Germline V lookup: CDR1 LNHNV, CDR2 YYDKDF (reference sequence). Germline trimming cut 0 bases from V and 6 bases from J; bases unmatched to any gene: 8. The length of the CDR3 is 15 residues. CDR3 in DNA: TGTGCCACCAGCAGAGATAGGGGGCTAAGTCTCGAGCAGTACTTC. Protein: CATSRDRGLSLEQYF.

This chain connects TRBV28 to TRBJ1-1; D unresolved. The V end was cut by 7 bases, the J end by 1 base, with 10 bases between. Germline V CDR1 and CDR2: MDHEN, SYDVKM. The CDR3 contains 13 residues. The CDR3 coding sequence is TGTGCCAGCACACAGTTCAAGAACACTGAAGCTTTCTTT. Protein: CASTQFKNTEAFF.

V usage is TRBV7-9 and J usage is TRBJ1-1; D may be TRBD1 (6 bases). V lost 6 bases to trimming and J lost 1 base, with 18 bases between them. Germline CDR1 reads SEHNR; CDR2 reads FQNEAQ (reference sequence). There are 16 residues in the CDR3. CDR3 DNA: TGTGCCAGCAGTCGTGTAGGGGGACGCCAGAACACTGAAGCTTTCTTT. This sequence encodes CASSRVGGRQNTEAFF.

This clone was observed a few times. This chain joins TRBV7-2 and TRBJ2-4; possible D gene TRBD1, 5 bases. V lost 5 bases to trimming and J lost 3 bases, with 11 bases between them. The CDR3 spans 14 residues. Germline V gene data show CDR1 as SGHTA and CDR2 as FQGNSA. This CDR3 reads CASSRDRNKNIQYF. The CDR3, as DNA: TGTGCCAGCAGCCGCGACAGAAACAAAAACATTCAGTACTTC.

The rearrangement uses TRBV11-2 and TRBJ2-7; D gene ambiguous. This CDR3 has 12 amino acids. Germline V lookup: CDR1 SGHAT, CDR2 FQNNGV. V was pared by 1 base and J by 7 bases, with 8 bases between. CDR3 nucleotides: TGTGCCAGCAGCTTAGGAATGTGGGAGCAGTACTTC. Translated, it gives CASSLGMWEQYF.

The chain carries TRBV12-3 or TRBV12-4 and TRBJ1-1; no definite D call. This CDR3 has 13 amino acids. V lost 2 bases, J lost 3 bases, and 7 bases lay in between. This CDR3 reads CASSLSSYTEAFF. CDR3 DNA: TGTGCCAGCAGTTTAAGTTCCTACACTGAAGCTTTCTTT.

The chain uses TRBV14 and TRBJ1-2; D is possibly TRBD1 (6 bases). The germline V gene encodes CDR1 SGHDN and CDR2 FVKESK. The V end was cut by 4 bases, the J end by 7 bases, with 22 bases between. CDR3 size: 16 residues. The CDR3 loop is CASSRYEAGAASGYTF. As DNA, the CDR3 is TGTGCCAGCAGCCGATATGAAGCGGGGGCGGCGTCTGGCTACACCTTC.